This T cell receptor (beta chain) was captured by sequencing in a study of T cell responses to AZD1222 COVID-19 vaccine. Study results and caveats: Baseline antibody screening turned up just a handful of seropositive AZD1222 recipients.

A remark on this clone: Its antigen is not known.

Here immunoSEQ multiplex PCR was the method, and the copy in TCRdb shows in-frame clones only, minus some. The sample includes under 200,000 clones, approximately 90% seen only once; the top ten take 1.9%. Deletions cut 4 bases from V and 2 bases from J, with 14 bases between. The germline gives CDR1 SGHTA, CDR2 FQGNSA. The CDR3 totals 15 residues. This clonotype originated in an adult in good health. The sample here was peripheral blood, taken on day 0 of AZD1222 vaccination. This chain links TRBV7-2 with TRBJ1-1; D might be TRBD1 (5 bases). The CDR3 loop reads CASSSSGASNTEAFF. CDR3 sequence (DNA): TGTGCCAGCAGCTCCTCCGGGGCGAGCAACACTGAAGCTTTCTTT.